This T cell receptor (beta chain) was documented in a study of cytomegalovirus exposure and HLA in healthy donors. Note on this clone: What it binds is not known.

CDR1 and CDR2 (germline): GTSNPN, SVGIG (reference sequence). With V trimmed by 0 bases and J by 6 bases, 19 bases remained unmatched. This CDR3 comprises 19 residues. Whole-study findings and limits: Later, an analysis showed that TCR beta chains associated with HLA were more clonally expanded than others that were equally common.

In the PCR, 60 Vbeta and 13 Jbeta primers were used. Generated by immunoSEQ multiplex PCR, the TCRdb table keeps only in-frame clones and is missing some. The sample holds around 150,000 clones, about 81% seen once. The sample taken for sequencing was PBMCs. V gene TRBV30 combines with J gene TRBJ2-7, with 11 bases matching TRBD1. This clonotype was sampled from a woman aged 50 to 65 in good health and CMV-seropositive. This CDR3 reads CAWSVSPVCGDRGWGEQYF. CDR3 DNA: TGTGCCTGGAGTGTAAGTCCGGTGTGTGGGGACAGGGGGTGGGGCGAGCAGTACTTC.